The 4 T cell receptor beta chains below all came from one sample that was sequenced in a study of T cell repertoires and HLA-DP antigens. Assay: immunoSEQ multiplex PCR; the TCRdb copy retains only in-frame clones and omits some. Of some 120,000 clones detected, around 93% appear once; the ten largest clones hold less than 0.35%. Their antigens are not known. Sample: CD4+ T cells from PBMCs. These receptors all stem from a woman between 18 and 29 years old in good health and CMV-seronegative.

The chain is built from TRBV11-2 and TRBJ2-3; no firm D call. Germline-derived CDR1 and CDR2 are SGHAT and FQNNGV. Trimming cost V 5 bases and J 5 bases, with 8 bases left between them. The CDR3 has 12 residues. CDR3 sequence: CASSRTGDTQYF. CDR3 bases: TGTGCCAGCAGCCGTACCGGAGATACGCAGTATTTT.

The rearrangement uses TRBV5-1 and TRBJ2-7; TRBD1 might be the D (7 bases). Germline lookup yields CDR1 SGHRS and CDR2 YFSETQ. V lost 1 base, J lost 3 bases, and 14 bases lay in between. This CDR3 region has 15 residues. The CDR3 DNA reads TGCGCCAGCAGCTTGTCCCCAGGGGGGCACTACGAGCAGTACGTC. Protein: CASSLSPGGHYEQYV.

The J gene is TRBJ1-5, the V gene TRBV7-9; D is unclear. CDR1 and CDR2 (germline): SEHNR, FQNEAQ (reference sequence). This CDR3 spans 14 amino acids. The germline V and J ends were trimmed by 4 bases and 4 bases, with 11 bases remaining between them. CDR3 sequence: CASSSLNRNQPQHF. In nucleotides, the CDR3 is TGTGCCAGCAGCTCCTTAAATAGGAATCAGCCCCAGCATTTT.

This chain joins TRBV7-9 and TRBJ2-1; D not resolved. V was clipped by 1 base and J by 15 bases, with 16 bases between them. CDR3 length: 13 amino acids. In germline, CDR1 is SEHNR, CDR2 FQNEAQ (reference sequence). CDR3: CASSLVGSRVRFF. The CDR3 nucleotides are TGTGCCAGCAGCTTAGTAGGTTCTAGAGTTAGGTTCTTC.